Reported below is one TCR beta chain. This record comes from a study of blood T cell repertoires in COVID-19. The overall study: Samples taken during acute and convalescent COVID-19 were collected in the United States, Italy and Spain. T cells, B-cell-depleted T cells, or PBMCs provided the cDNA or gDNA that served as material.

CDR1 SGHTA and CDR2 FQGNSA come from the germline V gene. V was cut by 1 base and J by 0 bases, with 7 bases left in between. The CDR3 consists of 14 residues. Per the authors' pipeline: Amplification with reference gene primers provided the estimates of nucleated cell counts. Assay: immunoSEQ multiplex PCR; the TCRdb copy retains only in-frame clones and omits some. Clone size and the V and J calls come from that table; the DNA yielded D and trimming. The sample has more than 150,000 clones, roughly 83% seen once. Sequenced sample: peripheral blood. The clonotype originates from a man between 18 and 29 years old with active or convalescent COVID-19. The rearrangement joins TRBV7-2 to TRBJ2-7; no reliable D call. The DNA of the CDR3 is TGTGCCAGCAGCTTAGGACACAGCTCCTACGAGCAGTACTTC. This gives the protein CASSLGHSSYEQYF. Based on the CDR3 plus reference TRBV7-2 and TRBJ2-7, the full variable domain is GAGVSQSPSNKVTEKGKDVELRCDPISGHTALYWYRQSLGQGLEFLIYFQGNSAPDKSGLPSDRFSAERTGGSVSTLTIQRTQQEDSAVYLCASSLGHSSYEQYFGPGTRLTVT.